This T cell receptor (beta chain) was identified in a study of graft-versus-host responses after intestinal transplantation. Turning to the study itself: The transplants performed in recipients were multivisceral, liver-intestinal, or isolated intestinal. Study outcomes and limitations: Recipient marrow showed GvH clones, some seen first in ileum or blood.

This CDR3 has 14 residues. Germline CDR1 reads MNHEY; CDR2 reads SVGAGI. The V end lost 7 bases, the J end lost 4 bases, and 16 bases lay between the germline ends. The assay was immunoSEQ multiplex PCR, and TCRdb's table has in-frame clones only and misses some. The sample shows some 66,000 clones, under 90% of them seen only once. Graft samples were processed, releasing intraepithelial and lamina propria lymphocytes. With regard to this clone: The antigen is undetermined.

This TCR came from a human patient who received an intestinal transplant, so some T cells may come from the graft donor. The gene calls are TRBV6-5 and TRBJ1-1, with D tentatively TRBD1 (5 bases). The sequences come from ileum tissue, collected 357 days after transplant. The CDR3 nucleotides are TGTGCCAGCAAAGGAGGGGCCCTGGGCACTGAAGCTTTCTTT. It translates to CASKGGALGTEAFF.